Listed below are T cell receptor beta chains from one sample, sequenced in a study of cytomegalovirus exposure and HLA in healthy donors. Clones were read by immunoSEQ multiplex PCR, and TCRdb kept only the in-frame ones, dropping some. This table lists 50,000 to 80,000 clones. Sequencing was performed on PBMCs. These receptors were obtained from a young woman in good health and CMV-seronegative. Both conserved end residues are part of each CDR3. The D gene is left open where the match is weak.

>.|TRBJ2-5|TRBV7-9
TGTGCCAGCAGCTTCATTGAGGAGACCCAGTACTTC
CASSFIEETQYF
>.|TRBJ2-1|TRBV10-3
TGTGCCATAAACGAAGGAGGGTTCAATGAGCAGTTCTTC
CAINEGGFNEQFF
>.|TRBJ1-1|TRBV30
TGTGCCTGGAGTCGACAGTACACTGAAGCTTTCTTT
CAWSRQYTEAFF
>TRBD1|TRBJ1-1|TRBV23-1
TGCGCCCGGGGACAGCACCGTGAAGCTTTCTTT
CARGQHREAFF
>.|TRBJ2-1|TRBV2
TGTGCCAGCAGGAGGGGCGGGAACAATGAGCAGTTCTTC
CASRRGGNNEQFF
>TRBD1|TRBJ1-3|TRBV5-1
TGCGCCAGCAGCGCGGACAGGTTAGGAAACACCATATATTTT
CASSADRLGNTIYF
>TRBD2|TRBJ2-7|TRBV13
TGTGCCAGCAGCTCTAGACGAGCGGGGCACTACGAGCAGTACTTC
CASSSRRAGHYEQYF
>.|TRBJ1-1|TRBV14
TGTGCCAGCAGCCAAGAGACAGACACTGAAGCTTTCTTT
CASSQETDTEAFF
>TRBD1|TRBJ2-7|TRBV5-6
TGTGCCAGCAGCTTGGGGCAGGGGGCATACGAGCAGTACTTC
CASSLGQGAYEQYF
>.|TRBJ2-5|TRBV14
TGTGCCAGCAGCCCGTTGGAGGGGCAAGAGACCCAGTACTTC
CASSPLEGQETQYF
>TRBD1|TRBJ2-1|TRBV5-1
TGCGCCAGCAGCTCGGGGACAGGGGGATCCAATGAGCAGTTCTTC
CASSSGTGGSNEQFF
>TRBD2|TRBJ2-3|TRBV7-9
TGTGCCAGCAGCCACGATGGACTAGCGGTGCCTTCTAGCACAGATACGCAGTATTTT
CASSHDGLAVPSSTDTQYF
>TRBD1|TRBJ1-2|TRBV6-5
TGTGCCAGCAGCCGGGACAGTAACTATGGCTACACCTTC
CASSRDSNYGYTF
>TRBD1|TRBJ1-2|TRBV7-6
TGTGCCAGCAGCTTCGGCTCGGGACAGGGGGCTGATGGCTACACCTTC
CASSFGSGQGADGYTF
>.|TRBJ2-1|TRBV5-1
TGCGCCAGCAGCTTGGGGAGCGGCTCAAAGTTCTTC
CASSLGSGSKFF
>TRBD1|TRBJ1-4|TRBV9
TGTGCCAGCAGCCCGCAGGGGGTGCCTAATGAAAAACTGTTTTTT
CASSPQGVPNEKLFF
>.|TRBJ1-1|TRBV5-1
TGCGCCAGCAGCTTGGGGGGACAAGTGAACACTGAAGCTTTCTTT
CASSLGGQVNTEAFF
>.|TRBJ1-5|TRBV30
TGTGCCTGGAGTCTAGGACAGAGCAATCAGCCCCAGCATTTT
CAWSLGQSNQPQHF
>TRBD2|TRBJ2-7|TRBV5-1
TGCGCCAGCAGCCAGGCGGGGGCTAGCGGGTTCAACGAGCAGTACTTC
CASSQAGASGFNEQYF
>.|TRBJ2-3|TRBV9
TGTGCCAGCAGCGTATGGGGGGAGAGCACAGATACGCAGTATTTT
CASSVWGESTDTQYF
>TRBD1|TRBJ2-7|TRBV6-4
TGTGCCAGCAGTGCCTTACCGGGACAGGGTACCCAGAAGCAGTACTTC
CASSALPGQGTQKQYF
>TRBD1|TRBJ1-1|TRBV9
TGTGCCAGCAGCGGGACAGGGAGAGTCACTGAAGCTTTCTTT
CASSGTGRVTEAFF
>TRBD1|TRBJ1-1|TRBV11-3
TGTGCCAGCAGCCCACAGGGGACGACTGAAGCTTTCTTT
CASSPQGTTEAFF
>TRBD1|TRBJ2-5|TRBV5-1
TGCGCCAGCAGCTTGGCCGGGACAGGGCAAGAGACCCAGTACTTC
CASSLAGTGQETQYF
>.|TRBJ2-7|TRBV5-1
TGCGCCAGCAGCTTGGCCCAACCGAGCAACTACGAGCAGTACTTC
CASSLAQPSNYEQYF
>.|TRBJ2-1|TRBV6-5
TGTGCCAGCAGTCCTGGGACTTACAATGAGCAGTTCTTC
CASSPGTYNEQFF
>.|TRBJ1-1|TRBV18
TGTGCCAGCTCACCAGATCAGGGGCGCGGCACTGAAGCTTTCTTT
CASSPDQGRGTEAFF
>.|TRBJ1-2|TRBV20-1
TGCAGTTCGGACACCCCAACTGGCTACACCTTC
CSSDTPTGYTF
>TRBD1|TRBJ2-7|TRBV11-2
TGTGCCAGCAGCTTAGGAGGACAGGTCTACGAGCAGTACTTC
CASSLGGQVYEQYF
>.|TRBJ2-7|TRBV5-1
TGCGCCAGCAGCTTAAACTACAGGTCCTACGAGCAGTACTTC
CASSLNYRSYEQYF
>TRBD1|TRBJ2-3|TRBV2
TGTGCCAGCGAAGCCCCAGGGGGCCGAACAGATACGCAGTATTTT
CASEAPGGRTDTQYF